This passage covers 20 T cell receptor beta chains from one sample sequenced in a study of beta chain bispecific antibodies for T cell cancers. Antigens of these TCRs are unknown. Regarding the study as a whole: Most targeted TRBV signal came from the leukemia cell line cells, not normal T cells.

MiXCR was run by TCRdb on the 5' RACE reads, yielding one entry per CDR3 protein. The table lists 20,000 or so distinct CDR3 sequences, approximately 2.4% of them singletons. T cells were expanded from blood mononuclear cells for two to three days with anti-CD3 OKT3 or CD3/CD28 beads. The sequencing sample was made of healthy donor T cells cultured with leukemia cells. All receptors derive from a human donor in good health. Some clones in this sample may be carry-over from other donors' samples.

This clonotype was recorded many times. This sequence joins TRBV4-1 and TRBJ1-1, with D unclear. Between the trimmed V and J ends, which lost 0 bases and 1 base, there was a span of 9 bases. The CDR3 is made up of 15 amino acids. Germline V gene lookup returns CDR1 MGHRA and CDR2 YSYEKL. CDR3 amino acids: CASSQELGTNTEAFF. The CDR3 region has the DNA TGCGCCAGCAGCCAAGAACTCGGAACGAACACTGAAGCTTTCTTT.

This clonotype has a count of ten or more. The CDR3 here is CASSQEPAQPQHF. CDR3 sequence (DNA): TGCGCCAGCAGCCAAGAACCCGCGCAGCCCCAGCATTTT. The rearrangement uses TRBV4-1 and TRBJ1-5; no firm D call. Germline V lookup: CDR1 MGHRA, CDR2 YSYEKL. V lost 0 bases and J lost 7, with 7 bases in between. CDR3 length equals 13 residues.

This clonotype showed up many times. V is TRBV12-3 or TRBV12-4 and J is TRBJ1-2, with 7 bases identical to TRBD1. Trimming cost V 5 bases and J 6 bases; bases outside gene matches: 15. The CDR3 length is 16 residues. For the CDR3, the DNA is TGTGCCAGCAGTCATCCCCTTAAGACAGGGCGAGATGGCTACACCTTC. This translates into CASSHPLKTGRDGYTF.

V gene TRBV19 combines with J gene TRBJ2-7; TRBD2 matches 7 bases. After removal of 1 base from V and 0 bases from J, the junction contained 3 bases not matched to a gene. The CDR3 has 15 residues. CDR1 and CDR2 from the germline V gene are LNHDA and SQIVND (reference sequence). The CDR3 loop reads CASSIVSGGSYEQYF. DNA of the CDR3: TGTGCCAGTAGTATAGTCTCGGGGGGCTCCTACGAGCAGTACTTC. Supplemented by reference TRBV19 and TRBJ2-7, the full variable domain reads DGGITQSPKYLFRKEGQNVTLSCEQNLNHDAMYWYRQDPGQGLRLIYYSQIVNDFQKGDIAEGYSVSREKKESFPLTVTSAQKNPTAFYLCASSIVSGGSYEQYFGPGTRLTVT.

This clonotype came up many times. This sequence joins TRBV12-5 and TRBJ1-5; 8 bases fit TRBD1. This CDR3 contains 15 residues. Germline lookup yields CDR1 LGHNT and CDR2 FRNRAP. Trimming at V came to 5 bases and at J to 3 bases, leaving 6 bases not matched to a gene. CDR3: CASGDGQGINQPQHF. The CDR3 DNA reads as TGTGCTAGTGGTGATGGACAGGGAATCAATCAGCCCCAGCATTTT.

The table lists this clonotype with many counts. CDR3 sequence reads: CASSPGLAGDQETQYF. The CDR3 bases are TGTGCCAGCAGCCCCGGACTAGCGGGGGACCAAGAGACCCAGTACTTC. The rearrangement joins TRBV3-1 to TRBJ2-5, with TRBD2 matching 13 bases. Unmatched junction bases numbered 2, after V lost 4 bases and J lost 0 bases. This CDR3 has 16 residues. Germline V lookup: CDR1 LGHDT, CDR2 YNNKEL (reference sequence).

By frequency in the sample, this clonotype is medium-sized. The genes are TRBV5-1 and TRBJ1-1; possibly TRBD1 for D (5 bases). Trimming cost V 0 bases and J 4 bases, with 7 bases left between them. Looked up from germline, CDR1 is SGHRS and CDR2 is YFSETQ. The CDR3 spans 13 residues. DNA of the CDR3: TGCGCCAGCAGCTTGGCAGGGCTCACTGAAGCTTTCTTT. Its protein product is CASSLAGLTEAFF. The full variable domain, with the rest looked up from reference TRBV5-1 and TRBJ1-1, is KAGVTQTPRYLIKTRGQQVTLSCSPISGHRSVSWYQQTPGQGLQFLFEYFSETQRNKGNFPGRFSGRQFSNSRSEMNVSTLELGDSALYLCASSLAGLTEAFFGQGTRLTVV.

V gene TRBV18 combines with J gene TRBJ2-2; possible D gene TRBD1, 6 bases. CDR3 size: 13 residues. V shed 6 bases and J shed 5 bases, with 10 bases lying between them. CDR1 KGHSH and CDR2 LQKENI come from the germline V gene. As DNA, the CDR3 is TGTGCCAGCTCCTTCGACAGGACCGGGGAGCTGTTTTTT. The encoded protein is CASSFDRTGELFF.

The V call is TRBV20-1, the J call TRBJ2-5; possibly TRBD1 for D (6 bases). The V and J ends lost 1 base and 3 bases respectively, with 12 bases between them. The CDR3 has 14 residues. Germline lookup yields CDR1 DFQATT and CDR2 SNEGSKA (reference sequence). CDR3 coding DNA: TGCAGTGCTAGAGTCCGGACAGACGAAGAGACCCAGTACTTC. Its protein product is CSARVRTDEETQYF.

In its sample, this clonotype was seen many times. This chain uses TRBV7-3 with TRBJ2-7; TRBD1 matches 8 bases. The CDR3 runs 14 residues. Germline lookup yields CDR1 SGHTA and CDR2 FQGTGA. The V gene end was trimmed by 4 bases and the J gene end by 2 bases; junction bases not matched to a gene: 4. The CDR3 spells CASSSGQGPYEQYF. CDR3 nucleotide sequence: TGTGCCAGCAGCTCCGGACAGGGACCCTACGAGCAGTACTTC. The complete variable domain, with remaining parts taken from reference TRBV7-3 and TRBJ2-7, reads GAGVSQTPSNKVTEKGKYVELRCDPISGHTALYWYRQSLGQGPEFLIYFQGTGAADDSGLPNDRFFAVRPEGSVSTLKIQRTERGDSAVYLCASSSGQGPYEQYFGPGTRLTVT.

This clonotype occurred many times. The chain has TRBV11-2 and TRBJ2-5, with TRBD2 identical over 11 bases. J gave up 4 bases and V 4 bases, and 5 bases lay outside the gene matches. The germline V gene encodes CDR1 SGHAT and CDR2 FQNNGV. The CDR3 consists of 15 residues. CDR3 nucleotide sequence: TGTGCCAGCAGCTCGGGACTAGCGGAGAGAGAGACCCAGTACTTC. This gives the protein CASSSGLAERETQYF. The complete variable domain, with remaining parts taken from reference TRBV11-2 and TRBJ2-5, reads EAGVAQSPRYKIIEKRQSVAFWCNPISGHATLYWYQQILGQGPKLLIQFQNNGVVDDSQLPKDRFSAERLKGVDSTLKIQPAKLEDSAVYLCASSSGLAERETQYFGPGTRLLVL.

At least ten counts were recorded for this clonotype. CDR3 coding DNA: TGCGCCAGCAGCCAAGCGGACCGGACTGTTTACGAGCAGTACTTC. This codes for CASSQADRTVYEQYF. The genes are TRBV4-1 and TRBJ2-7, with D tentatively TRBD2 (5 bases). Germline lookup yields CDR1 MGHRA and CDR2 YSYEKL. Between the trimmed V and J ends, which lost 1 base and 4 bases, there was a span of 14 bases. This CDR3 contains 15 residues.

This clonotype has a count of ten or more. The chain recombines TRBV30 with TRBJ2-3, with TRBD2 matching 9 bases. CDR3 length equals 16 residues. Germline assignment: CDR1 GTSNPN and CDR2 SVGIG (reference sequence). The V and J ends lost 4 bases and 3 bases, in that order; junction bases with no gene match: 11. The CDR3 protein is CAWTSGINGGTDTQYF. In DNA, the CDR3 is TGTGCCTGGACTAGCGGGATCAATGGGGGGACAGATACGCAGTATTTT. The entire variable domain, with the rest obtained from reference TRBV30 and TRBJ2-3, is as follows: SQTIHQWPATLVQPVGSPLSLECTVEGTSNPNLYWYRQAAGRGLQLLFYSVGIGQISSEVPQNLSASRPQDRQFILSSKKLLLSDSGFYLCAWTSGINGGTDTQYFGPGTRLTVL.

This clonotype was picked up a small number of times. This rearrangement joins TRBV3-1 to TRBJ1-2, with D perhaps matching TRBD1 (5 bases). CDR1 is LGHDT and CDR2 is YNNKEL in the germline V gene (reference sequence). Trimming shortened V by 4 bases and J by 1 base, and 19 bases separated the two germline ends. The CDR3 sequence is 17 residues long. The DNA of the CDR3 is TGTGCCAGCAGCCCCTTTCTCTCGGGACGGTTTAACTATGGCTACACCTTC. This codes for CASSPFLSGRFNYGYTF.

This clonotype was seen many times. The chain is built from TRBV19 and TRBJ1-5; D is uncertain. CDR3 length: 14 amino acids. CDR1 LNHDA and CDR2 SQIVND come from the germline V gene (reference sequence). Trimming left V 2 bases short and J 0 bases short, with 5 bases between. In nucleotides, the CDR3 is TGTGCCAGTAGTATAAGAAATAGCAATCAGCCCCAGCATTTT. Translation: CASSIRNSNQPQHF. Full variable domain (rest looked up from reference TRBV19 and TRBJ1-5): DGGITQSPKYLFRKEGQNVTLSCEQNLNHDAMYWYRQDPGQGLRLIYYSQIVNDFQKGDIAEGYSVSREKKESFPLTVTSAQKNPTAFYLCASSIRNSNQPQHFGDGTRLSIL.

This clonotype has at least ten counts. The CDR3 DNA reads TGTGCCAGCAGCCTCAGGACAGATACGAACACTGAAGCTTTCTTT. Its protein product is CASSLRTDTNTEAFF. The rearrangement joins TRBV6-5 to TRBJ1-1; tentative D call: TRBD1 (6 bases). Trimming removed 6 bases from V and 1 base from J, with 15 bases in between. This CDR3 contains 15 residues. Germline values: CDR1 MNHEY, CDR2 SVGAGI.

This clonotype was recorded at least ten times. This chain connects TRBV28 to TRBJ2-4, with a weak D call TRBD1 (5 bases). Trimming left V 5 bases short and J 8 bases short, with 13 bases between. The CDR3 spans 13 residues. Germline values: CDR1 MDHEN, CDR2 SYDVKM. CDR3: CASSVGRADIQYF. As DNA, the CDR3 is TGTGCCAGCAGTGTGGGCAGGGCTGACATTCAGTACTTC.

The chain combines TRBV27 with TRBJ2-5, with D tentatively TRBD2 (7 bases). CDR3 size: 16 residues. Germline V gene lookup returns CDR1 MNHEY and CDR2 SMNVEV (reference sequence). The V and J ends lost 2 bases and 1 base respectively, with 14 bases between them. CDR3 nucleotide sequence: TGTGCCAGCAGTTTAAGTAAGGGGGGGCTCCAAGAGACCCAGTACTTC. It codes for CASSLSKGGLQETQYF.

In this sample, this clonotype turned up many times. The CDR3: CASSEGLGYTF. CDR3 DNA: TGTGCCAGTAGTGAAGGCCTCGGCTACACCTTC. The chain couples TRBV19 to TRBJ1-2; D unclear. Germline CDR1 LNHDA, CDR2 SQIVND (reference sequence). V dropped 5 bases and J dropped 8 bases, with 9 bases sitting between them. This CDR3 is built from 11 residues.

This clonotype has at least ten counts. The chain recombines TRBV5-1 with TRBJ1-2, with D unclear. Germline V gene data show CDR1 as SGHRS and CDR2 as YFSETQ. Between the trimmed V and J ends, which lost 5 bases and 3 bases, there was a span of 17 bases. The CDR3 runs 15 residues. The CDR3 nucleotides read TGCGCCAGCAGGGGATCAGGATCTATGGACTATGGCTACACCTTC. Translating it yields CASRGSGSMDYGYTF.